What follows are 14 T cell receptor beta chains derived from one specimen sequenced in a study of molecular identifiers for immune sequencing clone quantification. TCRdb processed the PCR reads anew with MiXCR; each CDR3 protein has one entry. Of over 600,000 distinct CDR3 sequences listed, 15% to 20% are singletons. Material: naive CD8+ T cells from blood, with Jurkat cell RNA spiked in. The subset was: FACS-sorted CD8+CD4-CCR7+CD45RA+ naive T cells. Every receptor here comes from a human donor in good health. Some libraries in this study had Jurkat cell RNA spiked in.

This clonotype was seen many times. The gene calls are TRBV5-6 and TRBJ1-3, with D maybe TRBD1 (5 bases). Looked up from germline, CDR1 is SGHDT and CDR2 is YYEEEE. The V and J ends lost 0 bases and 0 bases respectively, with 10 bases between them. This CDR3 has 16 amino acids. The DNA of the CDR3 is TGTGCCAGCAGCTTGGAGGGACGGAGCTCTGGAAACACCATATATTTT. Encoded protein: CASSLEGRSSGNTIYF.

The sample holds many counts of this clonotype. The chain is built from TRBV5-6 and TRBJ1-1; D is undetermined. The CDR3 spans 11 residues. Germline loops: CDR1 SGHDT, CDR2 YYEEEE. Trimming took 2 bases from V and 7 from J, leaving 6 bases between them. This chain's CDR3 is CASSFSGEAFF. In DNA form, the CDR3 reads TGTGCCAGCAGCTTTTCAGGTGAAGCTTTCTTT.

This clonotype occurred a few times. CDR3 residues: CASSLVRGTPEAFF. CDR3 bases: TGTGCCAGCAGCTTGGTACGAGGTACCCCTGAAGCTTTCTTT. This chain connects TRBV5-6 to TRBJ1-1; D unclear. V was cut by 0 bases and J by 6 bases, with 12 bases left in between. CDR3 length: 14 amino acids. Per germline, CDR1 SGHDT and CDR2 YYEEEE.

Ten or more counts support this clonotype. V gene TRBV27 combines with J gene TRBJ2-3; the D call may be TRBD1 or TRBD2 (5 bases each). Germline values: CDR1 MNHEY, CDR2 SMNVEV (reference sequence). V was cut by 5 bases and J by 1 base, with 16 bases left in between. The CDR3 totals 16 residues. CDR3 nucleotide sequence: TGTGCCAGCAGTCTACTGGGGGTTGGGGGCACAGATACGCAGTATTTT. Its protein product is CASSLLGVGGTDTQYF.

In this sample, this clonotype turned up many times. V usage is TRBV4-3 and J usage is TRBJ2-7; D ambiguous. Germline CDR1 reads LGHNA; CDR2 reads YSLEER. The CDR3 is 13 amino acids. V was shortened by 5 bases and J by 6 bases, with 14 bases between the two germline ends. The CDR3 region has the DNA TGCGCCAGCAGCGGTGGGTTTTCGGGCGAGCAGTACTTC. As protein: CASSGGFSGEQYF.

J is TRBJ1-5 and V is TRBV4-3; D not resolved. V was clipped by 1 base and J by 6 bases, with 10 bases between them. The CDR3 runs to 14 residues. Germline CDR1 is LGHNA and CDR2 is YSLEER. The CDR3 nucleotides are TGCGCCAGCAGCCAAGGTTTGGGATCTCAGCCCCAGCATTTT. Translating gives CASSQGLGSQPQHF.

Regarding this clonotype: This may be a read error, as it is one base from a much larger clone. V is TRBV6-6 and J is TRBJ2-4; D possibly matches TRBD1 or TRBD2 (5 bases each). Per germline, CDR1 MNHNY and CDR2 SVGAGI (reference sequence). V was pared by 2 bases and J by 3 bases, with 20 bases between. This CDR3 spans 18 amino acids. This CDR3 reads CASSYPPGGDVDKNIQYF. The DNA of the CDR3 is TGTGCCAGCAGTTACCCCCCTGGTGGGGACGTCGACAAAAACATTCAGTACTTC.

On this clonotype itself: A read error may be the cause here, since a much bigger clone is one base away. This CDR3 reads CASSGRVATRYF. Written as DNA, the CDR3 is TGTGCCAGCAGTGGAAGGGTGGCGACCCGGTACTTC. The gene calls are TRBV25-1 and TRBJ2-5; no definite D call. The CDR3 runs 12 residues. In germline, CDR1 is MGHDK, CDR2 SYGVNS. Using reference TRBV25-1 and TRBJ2-5 for the parts outside the CDR3, the full variable domain is EADIYQTPRYLVIGTGKKITLECSQTMGHDKMYWYQQDPGMELHLIHYSYGVNSTEKGDLSSESTVSRIRTEHFPLTLESARPSHTSQYLCASSGRVATRYFGPGTRLLVL.

There are many counts of this clonotype. The V call is TRBV9, the J call TRBJ2-5, with D perhaps assigned TRBD1 or TRBD2 (5 bases each). The CDR3 length is 14 residues. V was shortened by 6 bases and J by 3 bases, with 15 bases between the two germline ends. From germline, CDR1 is SGDLS and CDR2 YYNGEE. The CDR3 loop reads CASTPEGREETQYF. Here the CDR3 DNA reads TGTGCCAGCACCCCAGAGGGGCGGGAAGAGACCCAGTACTTC.

This clonotype was counted many times. The V gene is TRBV7-9, the J gene TRBJ2-5; D gene uncertain. Trimming pared 4 bases from V and 2 bases from J, leaving 11 bases between. Germline CDR1 is SEHNR and CDR2 is FQNEAQ (reference sequence). The CDR3 spans 14 residues. The chain's CDR3 is CASSSDGAQETQYF. The CDR3, as DNA: TGTGCCAGCAGCTCCGACGGAGCGCAAGAGACCCAGTACTTC.

This clonotype has at least ten counts. This chain connects TRBV7-9 to TRBJ2-5, with no clear D. Trimming cost V 3 bases and J 4 bases, with 9 bases left between them. Germline V CDR1 and CDR2: SEHNR, FQNEAQ (reference sequence). The CDR3 extends over 13 amino acids. In nucleotides, the CDR3 is TGTGCCAGCAGCTTCTCTCCCGGAGAGACCCAGTACTTC. It encodes CASSFSPGETQYF.

Note on this clonotype: This may arise from a read error, as a much more abundant clone is one base away. The chain recombines TRBV6-1 with TRBJ2-5; a weak D match, TRBD1 (6 bases). Deletions cut 3 bases from V and 6 bases from J, with 17 bases between. This CDR3 is 15 amino acids long. Germline CDR1 MNHNS, CDR2 SASEGT. This chain's CDR3 is CASSDYRDLEKTQYF. CDR3 DNA: TGTGCCAGCAGTGACTACAGGGACCTGGAGAAGACCCAGTACTTC.

The chain joins TRBV20-1 to TRBJ2-7; possible D gene TRBD1, 5 bases. The J call may not be correct, given that the DNA end is closer to TRBJ2-1. The germline V gene has CDR1 DFQATT and CDR2 SNEGSKA (reference sequence). The CDR3 consists of 15 residues. DNA of the CDR3: TGCAGTGCTAGAACTCGACAGTTTAGCTCCTACGAGCAGTTCTTC. This codes for CSARTRQFSSYEQFF.

This clonotype was counted many times. The chain couples TRBV6-5 to TRBJ1-1; no firm D call. Trimming left V 3 bases short and J 1 base short, with 9 bases between. The CDR3 has 14 residues. Germline CDR1 MNHEY, CDR2 SVGAGI. CDR3 amino acids: CASSYGGRNTEAFF. The CDR3 bases are TGTGCCAGCAGTTATGGCGGGCGGAACACTGAAGCTTTCTTT.